Below, 16 T cell receptor beta chains from the same sample are listed, as sequenced in a study of regulatory T cells in long-lasting Graves disease (dated by TCRdb to the early 2020s). The time point label, as the study defines it: newly diagnosed GD, antithyroid drugs for less than 3 months. For both TCR sequencing and RNA sequencing, RNA was extracted from PBMCs in TRIzol. Library generation was performed with multiplex PCR. Sequencing instrument: Illumina HiSeq 4000. To build TCR beta libraries, CDR3 regions were amplified by Arm-PCR using iRepertoire HTBI primers. TCRdb took the public reads, trimmed them with fastp at Q25, ran MiXCR for clone calling and kept in-frame beta chains. Entries are consolidated by CDR3 protein sequence, retaining the most common genes and DNA. The sample records a few hundred thousand distinct CDR3 sequences, roughly 15% of which are singletons. Clones ranked in the top ten supply approximately 17% of the sample.

The same sample was also studied in work on T cells in Graves' hyperthyroidism and ophthalmopathy.

Sequenced material: peripheral blood mononuclear cells (PBMCs), taken at new diagnosis, from a patient treated with antithyroid drugs. These TCRs come from a woman aged 45 to 65 with Graves disease. Donor details come from another sample of the same person, matched by shared clones.

The chain has TRBV19 and TRBJ2-1, with D tentatively TRBD1 (6 bases). Trimming took off 1 base at V and 5 bases at J, with 12 bases between the two ends. The CDR3 has 15 residues. Looked up from germline, CDR1 is LNHDA and CDR2 is SQIVND (reference sequence). This CDR3 is CASSIGSGTNNEQFF. The CDR3, as DNA: TGTGCCAGTAGTATAGGTTCGGGGACAAACAATGAGCAGTTCTTC.

In this sample, this clonotype turned up many times. The V call is TRBV10-2, the J call TRBJ2-2; D may be TRBD1 (6 bases). The V end was cut by 7 bases, the J end by 0 bases, with 18 bases between. The CDR3 is made up of 17 amino acids. CDR1 WSHSY and CDR2 SAAADI come from the germline V gene. CDR3 sequence reads: CASILRKDSPNTGELFF. CDR3 DNA: TGCGCCAGCATTCTTCGCAAGGACAGTCCGAACACCGGGGAGCTGTTTTTT.

Of note for this clonotype: It differs at one base from a far larger clone, so likely a read error. The chain is built from TRBV20-1 and TRBJ2-7; 12 bases match TRBD2. The CDR3 extends over 15 amino acids. The junction had 10 bases not matched to a gene; V was cut back by 3 bases and J by 7 bases. Looked up from germline, CDR1 is DFQATT and CDR2 is SNEGSKA (reference sequence). The CDR3, as DNA: TGCAGTGCTAGTGAGCCGACTAGCGGGAGAGGGGAGCAGTACTTC. Its protein is CSASEPTSGRGEQYF.

This clonotype came up many times. The chain has TRBV7-6 and TRBJ2-7; the match to TRBD1 covers 8 bases. Per germline, CDR1 SGHVS and CDR2 FNYEAQ. CDR3 length: 15 amino acids. V lost 5 bases and J lost 2; bases outside the gene matches: 8. The CDR3 DNA follows: TGTGCCAGCAGCCCACGGGACAGGTCTACCTACGAGCAGTACTTC. It yields the protein CASSPRDRSTYEQYF.

Comments on this clonotype: No conserved phenylalanine or tryptophan is present at the end of the CDR3, so a read error is the likely explanation. The gene calls are TRBV5-1 and TRBJ1-5, with 7 nucleotides matching TRBD1. CDR3 length: 17 amino acids. Germline values: CDR1 SGHRS, CDR2 YFSETQ. The trim removed 4 bases at V and 0 bases at J, leaving 10 bases unmatched. The CDR3 DNA reads TGCGCCAGCAGCCACGGGCAGGGGGAGGATAGCAATCAGCCCCAGCATTCT. Translating gives CASSHGQGEDSNQPQHS.

This clonotype has more than one count but fewer than ten. The chain recombines TRBV3-1 with TRBJ1-3; D is undetermined. Germline CDR1 reads LGHDT; CDR2 reads YNNKEL (reference sequence). Trimming took off 0 bases at V and 0 bases at J, with 12 bases between the two ends. The CDR3 is made up of 17 amino acids. The CDR3 nucleotides are TGTGCCAGCAGCCAAGATCGTAGCGGAAGCTCTGGAAACACCATATATTTT. Encoded protein: CASSQDRSGSSGNTIYF.

This sequence joins TRBV4-1 and TRBJ2-5; 10 positions agree with TRBD2. After removal of 2 bases from V and 2 bases from J, the junction contained 5 bases not matched to a gene. This CDR3 has 16 amino acids. In germline, CDR1 is MGHRA, CDR2 YSYEKL. CDR3 DNA: TGCGCCAGCAGCCAACTGATGACTAGCGGGCAAGAGACCCAGTACTTC. Encoded protein: CASSQLMTSGQETQYF.

This clonotype was counted many times. V usage is TRBV27 and J usage is TRBJ2-6, with D possibly matching TRBD2 (7 bases). The CDR3 is 15 residues long. The V and J ends lost 7 bases and 4 bases respectively, with 14 bases between them. Germline V gene lookup returns CDR1 MNHEY and CDR2 SMNVEV (reference sequence). This CDR3 reads CASKLGGTGANVLTF. DNA for the CDR3: TGTGCCAGCAAATTGGGAGGGACAGGGGCCAACGTCCTGACTTTC.

This clonotype occurred many times. The chain is built from TRBV28 and TRBJ2-7; D tentatively fits TRBD1 or TRBD2 (5 bases each). The CDR3 has 12 amino acids. V was pared by 6 bases and J by 12 bases, with 18 bases between. Germline loops: CDR1 MDHEN, CDR2 SYDVKM. CDR3 in DNA: TGTGCCAGCAGCCTATGGCAGGGACCGAGGTACTTC. It specifies CASSLWQGPRYF. Full variable domain (missing parts from reference TRBV28 and TRBJ2-7): DVKVTQSSRYLVKRTGEKVFLECVQDMDHENMFWYRQDPGLGLRLIYFSYDVKMKEKGDIPEGYSVSREKKERFSLILESASTNQTSMYLCASSLWQGPRYFGPGTRLTVT.

Ten or more counts support this clonotype. V gene TRBV7-4 combines with J gene TRBJ2-7, with D perhaps TRBD1 (6 bases). CDR1 and CDR2 from the germline V gene are SGHVT and SQSDAQ. The CDR3 contains 15 residues. The germline V and J ends were trimmed by 6 bases and 2 bases, with 17 bases remaining between them. The CDR3 reads CASRNEQDSPYEQYF. CDR3 DNA: TGTGCCAGCAGAAACGAACAGGACAGCCCCTACGAGCAGTACTTC.

This clonotype was seen only a few times. The J gene is TRBJ2-7, the V gene TRBV2; 8 positions agree with TRBD1. The CDR3 has 14 amino acids. V shed 7 bases, J shed 7 bases, and the junction held 12 bases outside the gene matches. In germline, CDR1 is SNHLY, CDR2 FYNNEI. The CDR3 coding sequence is TGTGCCAGCACCTCTGGGACAGGATTCTGGGAGCAGTACTTC. Translated, it gives CASTSGTGFWEQYF.

The chain's CDR3 is CASSYIPGSTDTQYF. In DNA form, the CDR3 reads TGTGCCAGCAGTTACATCCCGGGCAGCACAGATACGCAGTATTTT. The rearrangement links TRBV6-5 to TRBJ2-3; D is unresolved. Trimming stripped 2 bases from V and 0 bases from J, with 9 bases between. Germline assignment: CDR1 MNHEY and CDR2 SVGAGI. The length of the CDR3 is 15 residues.

This clonotype appeared many times. CDR3 region: CASRGPTYTDTQYF. Written as DNA, the CDR3 is TGTGCCAGCAGGGGACCGACGTACACAGATACGCAGTATTTT. The chain combines TRBV28 with TRBJ2-3, with D perhaps given as TRBD1 or TRBD2 (5 bases each). There are 14 residues in the CDR3. Looked up from germline, CDR1 is MDHEN and CDR2 is SYDVKM. V dropped 6 bases and J dropped 2 bases, with 12 bases sitting between them.

This clonotype was counted once. Lacking the conserved final phenylalanine or tryptophan, this CDR3 likely reflects a read error. The rearrangement uses TRBV11-2 and TRBJ2-3; D gene ambiguous. In germline, CDR1 is SGHAT, CDR2 FQNNGV. The CDR3 has 12 residues. V was cut by 2 bases and J by 4 bases, with 4 bases left in between. The CDR3 sequence: CASSLSADTQYL. DNA for the CDR3: TGTGCCAGCAGCTTATCCGCAGATACGCAGTATCTT.

This clonotype has ten or more counts. The chain employs TRBV28 and TRBJ1-1; D gene unclear. V lost 4 bases and J lost 4, with 19 bases in between. The CDR3 totals 16 residues. Germline V gene sequence: CDR1 MDHEN, CDR2 SYDVKM. The CDR3 is CASSSIKGGLVTEAFF. In nucleotides, the CDR3 is TGTGCCAGCAGTTCAATAAAGGGAGGGTTGGTCACTGAAGCTTTCTTT.

This chain uses TRBV20-1 with TRBJ2-2; the D gene is possibly TRBD2 (5 bases). The CDR3 covers 14 residues. Germline assignment: CDR1 DFQATT and CDR2 SNEGSKA (reference sequence). Trimming left V 0 bases short and J 3 bases short, with 8 bases between. The CDR3 DNA reads as TGCAGTGCTAGAGATCCCGGGGACACCGGGGAGCTGTTTTTT. This sequence encodes CSARDPGDTGELFF.